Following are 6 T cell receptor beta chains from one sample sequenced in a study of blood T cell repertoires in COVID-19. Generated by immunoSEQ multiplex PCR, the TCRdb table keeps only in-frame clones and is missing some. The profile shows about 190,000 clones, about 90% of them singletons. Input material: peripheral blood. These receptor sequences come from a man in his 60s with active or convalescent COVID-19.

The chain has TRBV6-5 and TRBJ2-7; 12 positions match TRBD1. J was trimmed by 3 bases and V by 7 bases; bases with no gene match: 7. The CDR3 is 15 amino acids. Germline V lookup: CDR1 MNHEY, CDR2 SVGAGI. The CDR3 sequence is CASKRGTGGGYEQYF. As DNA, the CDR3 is TGTGCCAGCAAGAGAGGGACAGGGGGCGGCTACGAGCAGTACTTC.

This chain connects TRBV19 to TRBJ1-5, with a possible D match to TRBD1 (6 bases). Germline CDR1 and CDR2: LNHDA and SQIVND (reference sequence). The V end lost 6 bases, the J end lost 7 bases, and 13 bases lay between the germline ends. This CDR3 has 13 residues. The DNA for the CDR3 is TGTGCCAGTAGGGGGGGGCTCGGGCAGCCCCAGCATTTT. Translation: CASRGGLGQPQHF.

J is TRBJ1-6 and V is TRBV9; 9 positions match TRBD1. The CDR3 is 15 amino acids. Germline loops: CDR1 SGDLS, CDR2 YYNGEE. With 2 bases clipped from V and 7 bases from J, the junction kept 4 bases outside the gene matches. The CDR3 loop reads CASSVDGTGNSPLHF. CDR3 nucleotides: TGTGCCAGCAGCGTTGACGGGACAGGGAATTCACCCCTCCACTTT. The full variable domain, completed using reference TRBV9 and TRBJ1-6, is DSGVTQTPKHLITATGQRVTLRCSPRSGDLSVYWYQQSLDQGLQFLIQYYNGEERAKGNILERFSAQQFPDLHSELNLSSLELGDSALYFCASSVDGTGNSPLHFGNGTRLTVT.

CDR3 amino acids: CASSLGTGGDYGYTF. CDR3 sequence (DNA): TGTGCCAGCAGCCTGGGGACAGGGGGGGACTATGGCTACACCTTC. The rearrangement joins TRBV3-1 (or the pseudogene TRBV3-2) to TRBJ1-2; TRBD1 aligns across 11 bases. The CDR3 has 15 amino acids. J gave up 3 bases and V 4 bases, and 4 bases lay outside the gene matches. Germline values: CDR1 LGHDT, CDR2 YNNKEL (reference sequence).

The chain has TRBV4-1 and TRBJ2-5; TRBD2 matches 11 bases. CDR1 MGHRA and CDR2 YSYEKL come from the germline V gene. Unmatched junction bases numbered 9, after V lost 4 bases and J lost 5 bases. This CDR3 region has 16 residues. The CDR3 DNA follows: TGCGCCAGCAGCCGCTCGACTAGCGGGGTCTTCGAGACCCAGTACTTC. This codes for CASSRSTSGVFETQYF.

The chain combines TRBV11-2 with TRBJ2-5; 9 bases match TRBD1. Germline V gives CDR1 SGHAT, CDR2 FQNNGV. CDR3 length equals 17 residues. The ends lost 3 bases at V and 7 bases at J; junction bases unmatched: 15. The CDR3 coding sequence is TGTGCCAGCAGCTTTCAACCGTCGGGACAGGGTATGGGGACCCAGTACTTC. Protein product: CASSFQPSGQGMGTQYF.